The 9 T cell receptor beta chains below were found in one sample sequenced in a study of regulatory T cells in long-lasting Graves disease. In building TCR beta libraries, iRepertoire HTBI primers were used together with Arm-PCR of CDR3 regions. TCRdb re-called the multiplex PCR reads with MiXCR, one entry per CDR3 protein. The data contain 700,000 or so distinct CDR3 sequences, 25% to 35% of them singletons. Time point described: persistent/refractory GD, antithyroid drugs over 5 years with positive TRAb. RNA from PBMCs was the source of the TCR library. The source was peripheral blood mononuclear cells (PBMCs), collected when the disease was refractory, from a patient treated with antithyroid drugs. The receptor source for this set is a female donor with Graves disease.

The rearrangement joins TRBV7-2 to TRBJ1-1; D is ambiguous. Germline V gene data show CDR1 as SGHTA and CDR2 as FQGNSA. V lost 2 bases and J 12 bases, leaving 13 bases between the germline ends. The CDR3 is made up of 12 amino acids. The CDR3 DNA is TGTGCCAGCAGCTTATCTGGGTTTGGATCTTTCTTT. It codes for CASSLSGFGSFF.

There are many counts of this clonotype. J is TRBJ1-1 and V is TRBV5-1; 8 positions agree with TRBD1. Germline loops: CDR1 SGHRS, CDR2 YFSETQ. V lost 4 bases to trimming and J lost 0 bases; unmatched junction nucleotides: 17. This CDR3 contains 19 residues. The CDR3 protein is CASSPNRQGPGGMNTEAFF. CDR3 DNA: TGCGCCAGCAGCCCAAACCGACAGGGGCCGGGGGGTATGAACACTGAAGCTTTCTTT.

The chain links TRBV19 to TRBJ1-1; the match to TRBD1 covers 7 bases. J lost 1 base, V lost 5 bases, and 7 bases had no gene match. There are 15 residues in the CDR3. Germline loops: CDR1 LNHDA, CDR2 SQIVND (reference sequence). The CDR3 loop reads CASSPGRQGNTEAFF. The CDR3 DNA follows: TGTGCCAGTAGTCCGGGGAGACAGGGGAACACTGAAGCTTTCTTT.

This clonotype was seen just once. One end of the junction is discordant with germline, which a read error may explain. J is TRBJ2-5 and V is TRBV3-1; possibly TRBD2 for D (6 bases). CDR3 size: 17 residues. Germline CDR1 is LGHDT and CDR2 is YNNKEL (reference sequence). The CDR3 DNA reads as TGTACCAGCAGCCAAAGACTAGTTGGGGAGGTCCAAGAGACCCAGTACTTC. Its protein is CTSSQRLVGEVQETQYF.

This chain links TRBV5-4 with TRBJ2-6; D gene uncertain. The V gene's germline CDR1 is SGHNT and CDR2 YYREEE (reference sequence). The length of the CDR3 is 13 residues. V was shortened by 7 bases and J by 0 bases, with 5 bases between the two germline ends. CDR3 loop: CASFLSGANVLTF. The DNA of the CDR3 is TGTGCCAGCTTCCTCTCTGGGGCCAACGTCCTGACTTTC.

At least ten counts were recorded for this clonotype. V is TRBV6-1 and J is TRBJ2-5, with 9 bases lining up with TRBD1. V shed 5 bases and J 5 bases; nucleotides not matched to a gene: 9. Germline CDR1 MNHNS, CDR2 SASEGT. The CDR3 is 15 residues long. CDR3 amino acids: CASSKGQGLSETQYF. The CDR3 DNA is TGTGCCAGCAGTAAGGGACAGGGTTTATCGGAGACCCAGTACTTC.

This clonotype came up many times. The chain combines TRBV28 with TRBJ1-1; D might be TRBD1 (5 bases). The V end lost 2 bases, the J end lost 1 base, and 14 bases lay between the germline ends. CDR1 and CDR2 (germline): MDHEN, SYDVKM. The CDR3 totals 16 residues. The CDR3, as DNA: TGTGCCAGCAGTTTAGGTTCGAGGGGCTGGAACACTGAAGCTTTCTTT. As protein: CASSLGSRGWNTEAFF.

The chain links TRBV3-1 to TRBJ2-6; D unclear. Germline loops: CDR1 LGHDT, CDR2 YNNKEL (reference sequence). The CDR3 consists of 14 residues. Trimming shortened V by 4 bases and J by 4 bases, and 8 bases separated the two germline ends. In nucleotides, the CDR3 is TGTGCCAGCAGCCGTAATCGGGGGGCCAACGTCCTGACTTTC. Its protein product is CASSRNRGANVLTF. Together with reference TRBV3-1 and TRBJ2-6, the CDR3 gives the full variable domain: DTAVSQTPKYLVTQMGNDKSIKCEQNLGHDTMYWYKQDSKKFLKIMFSYNNKELIINETVPNRFSPKSPDKAHLNLHINSLELGDSAVYFCASSRNRGANVLTFGAGSRLTVL.

For the CDR3, the DNA is TGTGCCAGCAAGGCCGGGACAGGGAACACTGAAGCTTTCTTT. Amino acids: CASKAGTGNTEAFF. The genes are TRBV5-6 and TRBJ1-1; the match to TRBD1 covers 8 bases. The CDR3 loop spans 14 amino acids. J lost 1 base, V lost 6 bases, and 5 bases had no gene match. The germline V gene has CDR1 SGHDT and CDR2 YYEEEE.